Reported below is one T cell receptor beta chain. The source of the sample is a study of control samples from healthy donors and cancer patients. TCRdb keeps only in-frame clones here, not all; method: immunoSEQ multiplex PCR. The sample contains under 200,000 clones, around 96% of which appear only once. Germline CDR1 is SNHLY and CDR2 is FYNNEI. The CDR3 contains 14 residues. Trimming cost V 6 bases and J 2 bases, with 13 bases left between them. The sequenced sample consisted of blood. The rearrangement uses TRBV2 and TRBJ1-1; TRBD1 is a possible D gene (5 bases). This receptor was taken from a woman between 35 and 50 years old in good health. The CDR3 region has the DNA TGTGCCAGCAGCGCGACAGCAATCAACACTGAAGCTTTCTTT. Its translation is CASSATAINTEAFF. The variable domain in full, with the rest retrieved from reference TRBV2 and TRBJ1-1, is EPEVTQTPSHQVTQMGQEVILRCVPISNHLYFYWYRQILGQKVEFLVSFYNNEISEKSEIFDDQFSVERPDGSNFTLKIRSTKLEDSAMYFCASSATAINTEAFFGQGTRLTVV.